The 2 T cell receptor beta chains reported below all come from one sample, sequenced in a study of early T cells in non-severe SARS-CoV-2 infection. Via MiXCR, TCRdb re-called the 5' RACE reads, giving one row per CDR3 protein. The sample consists of about 26,000 distinct CDR3 sequences, 5% to 6.5% of them appearing once. The sequenced material came from whole blood. Every receptor here comes from an adult who was a healthcare worker with PCR-confirmed SARS-CoV-2 infection or an uninfected control (not recorded which).

This clonotype was picked up many times. This chain links TRBV5-1 with TRBJ1-2; D gene unclear. V lost 5 bases and J lost 6, with 23 bases in between. The germline V gene encodes CDR1 SGHRS and CDR2 YFSETQ. The CDR3 spans 16 residues. CDR3 protein: CASSRRLRLTEDGYTF. The CDR3 DNA is TGCGCCAGCAGTAGACGGCTACGACTCACGGAAGATGGCTACACCTTC.

This clonotype was observed a handful of times. The chain is built from TRBV18 and TRBJ1-1, with 8 nucleotides matching TRBD1. The CDR3 sequence is 14 residues long. J was trimmed by 6 bases and V by 3 bases; bases with no gene match: 6. The germline V gene encodes CDR1 KGHSH and CDR2 LQKENI. CDR3: CASSPGTGASEAFF. The CDR3 nucleotides read TGTGCCAGCTCACCTGGGACAGGTGCCTCTGAAGCTTTCTTT. Combining the CDR3 with reference TRBV18 and TRBJ1-1 gives the whole variable domain NAGVMQNPRHLVRRRGQEARLRCSPMKGHSHVYWYRQLPEEGLKFMVYLQKENIIDESGMPKERFSAEFPKEGPSILRIQQVVRGDSAAYFCASSPGTGASEAFFGQGTRLTVV.